These 6 T cell receptor beta chains share one sample of origin, sequenced in a study of T cells in Graves' hyperthyroidism and ophthalmopathy. Regions amplified from RNA transcripts were the TCR beta CDR3 regions. First-round RT-PCR with HTBI primers amplified the TCR CDR3 region. MiXCR, run by TCRdb on the multiplex PCR reads, gives a single entry per CDR3 protein. The sample yields fewer than 800,000 distinct CDR3 sequences, 16% seen once. What was sequenced was blood. Receptor source: a man between 18 and 29 years old with Graves' hyperthyroidism.

This clonotype turned up a few times. The chain is built from TRBV2 and TRBJ1-5; no definite D call. Trimming pared 5 bases from V and 4 bases from J, leaving 15 bases between. The CDR3 length is 15 residues. Per the germline V gene, CDR1 is SNHLY and CDR2 is FYNNEI. The CDR3 loop reads CASSISRNENQPQHF. The CDR3 DNA reads as TGTGCCAGCAGTATCAGCCGAAATGAGAATCAGCCCCAGCATTTT.

This clonotype was found a few times. The gene calls are TRBV13 and TRBJ2-4; 9 bases are a match to TRBD1. Germline trimming cut 5 bases from V and 0 bases from J; bases unmatched to any gene: 2. CDR1 and CDR2 from the germline V gene are PRHDT and FYEKMQ (reference sequence). This CDR3 contains 15 residues. The CDR3 loop reads CASSRDRVAKNIQYF. The CDR3 nucleotides read TGTGCCAGCAGCCGGGACAGGGTAGCCAAAAACATTCAGTACTTC. The full variable domain, completed using reference TRBV13 and TRBJ2-4, is AAGVIQSPRHLIKEKRETATLKCYPIPRHDTVYWYQQGPGQDPQFLISFYEKMQSDKGSIPDRFSAQQFSDYHSELNMSSLELGDSALYFCASSRDRVAKNIQYFGAGTRLSVL.

This clonotype was seen a few times. The chain combines TRBV6-5 with TRBJ2-2, with D tentatively TRBD1 (5 bases). V lost 0 bases to trimming and J lost 7 bases, with 9 bases between them. CDR3 length: 14 amino acids. The germline CDR1 and CDR2 sequences are MNHEY and SVGAGI. CDR3 bases: TGTGCCAGCAGTTACTCAGCAGGGTACGGGGAGCTGTTTTTT. The encoded protein is CASSYSAGYGELFF.

The rearrangement uses TRBV2 and TRBJ1-2, with D unresolved. V lost 2 bases, J lost 8 bases, and 21 bases lay in between. In germline, CDR1 is SNHLY, CDR2 FYNNEI. CDR3 length equals 16 residues. CDR3 sequence (DNA): TGTGCCAGCAGTGAATTGGCCGCCAAAGTCGCTCAAGGCTACACCTTC. The encoded protein is CASSELAAKVAQGYTF.

The V and J genes are TRBV18 and TRBJ2-1; 11 positions agree with TRBD2. Germline CDR1 reads KGHSH; CDR2 reads LQKENI. The CDR3 contains 20 residues. Unmatched junction bases numbered 16, after V lost 1 base and J lost 5 bases. CDR3 residues: CASSPLPKGNGLAGDNEQFF. CDR3 DNA sequence: TGTGCCAGCTCACCACTCCCGAAGGGGAATGGACTAGCGGGCGACAATGAGCAGTTCTTC.

This clonotype was seen a handful of times. This rearrangement joins TRBV7-3 to TRBJ2-2; D possibly corresponds to TRBD1 (5 bases). This CDR3 is 14 amino acids long. Trimming took 6 bases from V and 5 from J, leaving 13 bases between them. Germline V CDR1 and CDR2: SGHTA, FQGTGA. CDR3 residues: CASRTRAGTGELFF. The DNA of the CDR3 is TGTGCCAGCAGAACAAGGGCAGGGACCGGGGAGCTGTTTTTT.